This T cell receptor beta chain stems from a study of blood T cell repertoires in COVID-19. The CDR3 covers 13 residues. Per the germline V gene, CDR1 is SQVTM and CDR2 is ANQGSEA. V lost 4 bases and J lost 2; bases outside the gene matches: 4. Some clones are missing from TCRdb's copy, which holds only in-frame ones; the method was immunoSEQ multiplex PCR. The sample has 340,000 or so clones, about four fifths seen once. As to this clone: The sample holds other DNA sequences that translate to the same CDR3.

The rearrangement joins TRBV29-1 to TRBJ2-7; 8 bases align to TRBD1. The sequence was obtained from a man in his thirties or forties with active or convalescent COVID-19. Sequenced sample: peripheral blood. The CDR3 DNA follows: TGCAGCGTTGTTGGGACAGGCGCCTACGAGCAGTACTTC. It specifies CSVVGTGAYEQYF.